This record covers a single T cell receptor (beta chain). A much larger clone lies a single base off, so this may be a read error. The data were obtained in a study of CD8+CD57+ T cells in acquired aplastic anemia. Genomic DNA served as template for TCR beta VDJ and CDR3 profiling. A single record per CDR3 protein comes from TCRdb applying MiXCR to the reads. This repertoire shows 450,000 to 600,000 distinct CDR3 sequences, over 25% found once; its top ten account for 0.8% to 0.85%. The ends were cut back, 7 bases at V and 1 base at J, with 11 bases in the middle. The CDR3 extends over 13 amino acids. CDR1 DFQATT and CDR2 SNEGSKA come from the germline V gene (reference sequence). For sequencing, patients were chosen who had shown expansion of CD8+CD57+ cells by flow cytometry.

The source material was sorted CD4+, CD8+, or CD8+CD57+ T cells (not recorded which) from PBMCs. The clonotype was recovered from a human donor with aplastic anemia. The V and J genes are TRBV20-1 and TRBJ2-4, with D possibly being TRBD1 (6 bases). CDR3 DNA sequence: TGCAGTGTCCGGACAGAGGCCAAAAACATTCAGTACTTC. Amino acids: CSVRTEAKNIQYF.